The rows below give T cell receptor beta chains drawn from one sample of a study of cytomegalovirus exposure and HLA in healthy donors. Sequencing was performed with immunoSEQ multiplex PCR; in TCRdb, only in-frame clones are kept and a portion is missing. The table lists 130,000 or so clones, roughly 75% of them singletons. Sequenced: PBMCs. Source of these receptors: a man aged 35 to 55 in good health and CMV-seronegative. Each CDR3 is given with its conserved first and last residue. D genes are given only for firm matches. Only part of the rows carry a size: once, few, many, or a class if the clone is expanded.

size,J,D,V,CDR3,DNA
-,TRBJ2-7,-,TRBV6-1,CASSEHGGGYEQYF,TGTGCCAGCAGTGAACATGGGGGAGGCTACGAGCAGTACTTC
-,TRBJ1-1,-,TRBV11-2,CASGRQAEAFF,TGTGCCAGCGGACGACAGGCGGAAGCTTTCTTT
-,TRBJ2-2,-,TRBV7-3,CASSLFGGGSNTGELFF,TGTGCCAGCAGCTTATTTGGTGGCGGCTCGAACACCGGGGAGCTGTTTTTT
few,TRBJ1-4,-,TRBV18,CASSPIYLQGVGEKLFF,TGTGCCAGCTCACCAATATACTTACAGGGAGTCGGTGAAAAACTGTTTTTT
-,TRBJ2-5,TRBD1,TRBV5-4,CASRQGQKETQYF,TGTGCCAGCCGGCAGGGACAGAAAGAGACCCAGTACTTC
-,TRBJ2-7,-,TRBV7-3,CASSPGAGAYEQYF,TGTGCCAGCAGCCCCGGGGCAGGGGCCTACGAGCAGTACTTC
-,TRBJ1-6,-,TRBV27,CASSPRNSPLHF,TGTGCCAGCAGTCCGCGAAATTCACCCCTCCACTTT
-,TRBJ1-5,TRBD1,TRBV6-4,CATSRQGGGPQHF,TGTGCCACCTCTAGACAGGGTGGCGGGCCCCAGCATTTT
-,TRBJ2-1,-,TRBV5-4,CASSLDRANEQFF,TGTGCCAGCAGCTTGGACAGGGCCAATGAGCAGTTCTTC
-,TRBJ2-3,TRBD2,TRBV7-9,CASSWASGVPDTQYF,TGTGCCAGCAGTTGGGCTAGCGGGGTCCCAGATACGCAGTATTTT
-,TRBJ2-2,-,TRBV7-9,CASPYSGTTNTGELFF,TGTGCCAGCCCTTATTCCGGGACAACGAACACCGGGGAGCTGTTTTTT
-,TRBJ2-1,-,TRBV7-3,CASSLTGAALEDEQFF,TGTGCCAGCAGCTTAACGGGGGCAGCCCTCGAGGATGAGCAGTTCTTC
-,TRBJ2-1,TRBD1,TRBV29-1,CSALGQGSYNEQFF,TGCAGCGCGTTGGGACAGGGTTCCTACAATGAGCAGTTCTTC
-,TRBJ2-7,TRBD1,TRBV5-8,CASSMGPGQTSYEQYF,TGTGCCAGCAGCATGGGACCGGGACAGACCTCCTACGAGCAGTACTTC
few,TRBJ1-4,-,TRBV5-1,CASSRGSGEKLFF,TGCGCCAGCAGCAGGGGGTCTGGAGAAAAACTGTTTTTT
-,TRBJ2-2,TRBD2,TRBV7-3,CASSLPGGGNTGELFF,TGTGCCAGCAGCTTACCGGGCGGGGGGAACACCGGGGAGCTGTTTTTT